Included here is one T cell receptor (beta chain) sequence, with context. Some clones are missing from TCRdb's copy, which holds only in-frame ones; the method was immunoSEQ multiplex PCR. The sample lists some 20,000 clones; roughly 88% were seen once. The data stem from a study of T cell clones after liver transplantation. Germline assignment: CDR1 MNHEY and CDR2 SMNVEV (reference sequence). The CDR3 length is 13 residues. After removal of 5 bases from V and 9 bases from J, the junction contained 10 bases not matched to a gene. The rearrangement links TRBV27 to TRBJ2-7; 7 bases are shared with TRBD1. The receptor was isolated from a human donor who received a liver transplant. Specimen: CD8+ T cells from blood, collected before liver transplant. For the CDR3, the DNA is TGTGCCAGCAGTCCCGGGGCGGCAGGGGGGCAGTACTTC. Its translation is CASSPGAAGGQYF.